This T cell receptor (beta chain) stems from a study of blood T cell repertoires in COVID-19. Germline V CDR1 and CDR2: SGHTA, FQGNSA. Trimming shortened V by 6 bases and J by 6 bases, and 17 bases separated the two germline ends. The CDR3 extends over 14 amino acids. This clone was seen only a few times. Cohort placement rested on clinical history that participants reported themselves. Assay used: immunoSEQ multiplex PCR; TCRdb lists only in-frame clones, some missing. The data show roughly 520,000 clones, 70% to 90% seen once. The V call is TRBV7-2, the J call TRBJ1-1; maybe TRBD1 (6 bases). The sequenced sample was PBMCs or T cells enriched from blood (not recorded which). The sequence came from a woman in her thirties or forties who had recovered from COVID-19. Here the CDR3 reads CASRLGRQAAEAFF. The CDR3 DNA reads as TGTGCCAGCAGACTAGGGAGACAGGCGGCTGAAGCTTTCTTT.